The source of this T cell receptor beta chain is a study of cytomegalovirus exposure and HLA in healthy donors. General observations from the study: Another analysis was done later, and it associated more than 15,000 TCR beta sequences with HLA alleles at 0.05 false discovery rate.

Amplification used 60 Vbeta primers and 13 Jbeta primers. Profiling relied on immunoSEQ multiplex PCR, and the TCRdb table lists in-frame clones only, not all of them. This sample yields 130,000 or so clones, of which approximately 79% are seen a single time; 4.3% belongs to the top ten. This clone was found a few times. Its antigen remains unknown. Specimen: PBMCs. The TCR originated in a man younger than 30 in good health and CMV-seropositive.

The CDR3 nucleotides read TGTGCCACCAGCAGAGATAACACAATGAACACTGAAGCTTTCTTT. Translating gives CATSRDNTMNTEAFF. The V and J genes are TRBV15 and TRBJ1-1; no reliable D call. The CDR3 runs to 15 residues. Deletions cut 0 bases from V and 0 bases from J, with 8 bases between. Germline V gives CDR1 LNHNV, CDR2 YYDKDF (reference sequence).